This entry features one TCR beta chain sequence. No antigen is known for it. The sample belongs to a study of T-cell reconstitution after alpha-beta-depleted transplantation in children. Study-wide findings and caveats: When one year had passed after transplant, most T-cell counts and diversity came from newly produced T cells. Surviving recipient T cells and intrathymic progenitors accounted for some patients' high TCRbeta diversity at day 60.

Preparation of the TCRbeta library used unique molecular identifiers. TCRdb recomputed calls from the PCR reads with MiXCR, one row per CDR3 protein. The sample comprises more than 300,000 distinct CDR3 sequences, about 16% of which are singletons, and roughly 41% rests with the top ten. The V end was cut by 3 bases, the J end by 3 bases, with 14 bases between. The CDR3 length is 16 residues. Germline CDR1 and CDR2: ENHRY and SYGVKD. The TCR was taken from a male patient between 2 and 15 years old who had a stem cell transplant for acute lymphoblastic leukemia, so the T cells may come from the graft donor. The chain combines TRBV10-3 with TRBJ1-4; D is possibly TRBD1 (5 bases). The sample was PBMCs, mostly from graft donor cells, taken 360 days after TCRalphabeta/CD19-depleted stem cell transplant. DNA for the CDR3: TGTGCCATCAGTGAAGGAAGTGGGACGGCTAATGAAAAACTGTTTTTT. This translates into CAISEGSGTANEKLFF.